One sample yielded the 14 T cell receptor beta chains listed below, sequenced in a study of blood T cell repertoires in COVID-19. TCRdb's copy holds only in-frame clones and misses some; the assay was immunoSEQ multiplex PCR. The sample comprises about 480,000 clones, 88% of which are singletons, and roughly 1.9% rests with the top ten. Sequencing input: PBMCs or T cells enriched from blood (not recorded which). The receptors derive from a woman in her 40s who had recovered from COVID-19.

V and J are TRBV18 and TRBJ1-4; unclear D gene. V lost 0 bases to trimming and J lost 8 bases, with 7 bases between them. Germline CDR1 and CDR2: KGHSH and LQKENI. This CDR3 is built from 13 residues. This CDR3 is CASSPPLREKLFF. The CDR3 coding sequence is TGTGCCAGCTCACCACCGTTGAGGGAAAAACTGTTTTTT. The full variable domain, rest sourced from reference TRBV18 and TRBJ1-4, is NAGVMQNPRHLVRRRGQEARLRCSPMKGHSHVYWYRQLPEEGLKFMVYLQKENIIDESGMPKERFSAEFPKEGPSILRIQQVVRGDSAAYFCASSPPLREKLFFGSGTQLSVL.

The chain recombines TRBV7-2 with TRBJ1-2; TRBD1 is a possible D gene (5 bases). The CDR3 contains 15 residues. V was pared by 1 base and J by 4 bases, with 13 bases between. Germline V CDR1 and CDR2: SGHTA, FQGNSA. CDR3 protein: CASSLEGGEIYGYTF. In DNA, the CDR3 is TGTGCCAGCAGCTTAGAGGGAGGGGAGATCTATGGCTACACCTTC.

Details on this clone: Additional DNA sequences in this sample encode the identical CDR3. The chain couples TRBV6-5 to TRBJ1-3; no clear D gene. V was shortened by 0 bases and J by 4 bases, with 4 bases between the two germline ends. Germline lookup yields CDR1 MNHEY and CDR2 SVGAGI. This CDR3 region has 13 residues. CDR3 in amino acids: CASSYSRGNTIYF. CDR3 in DNA: TGTGCCAGCAGTTACTCGAGAGGAAACACCATATATTTT.

Points on this clone: This sample includes further DNA sequences coding for the same CDR3. The chain carries TRBV11-3 and TRBJ1-1; D possibly corresponds to TRBD1 (5 bases). V gave up 0 bases and J gave up 1 base, with 9 bases separating them. Per the germline V gene, CDR1 is SGHNT and CDR2 is YENEEA. The CDR3 runs to 15 residues. The CDR3 DNA reads as TGTGCCAGCAGCTTAGAGGCAGGGCGGAACACTGAAGCTTTCTTT. Translating it yields CASSLEAGRNTEAFF. Combining the CDR3 with reference TRBV11-3 and TRBJ1-1 gives the whole variable domain EAGVVQSPRYKIIEKKQPVAFWCNPISGHNTLYWYLQNLGQGPELLIRYENEEAVDDSQLPKDRFSAERLKGVDSTLKIQPAELGDSAVYLCASSLEAGRNTEAFFGQGTRLTVV.

The chain joins TRBV7-8 to TRBJ1-2; tentatively, D is TRBD1 (5 bases). V was pared by 0 bases and J by 4 bases, with 15 bases between. The CDR3 length is 16 residues. Per germline, CDR1 SGHVS and CDR2 FQNEAQ. The CDR3 sequence: CASSLASSGGTYGYTF. In DNA, the CDR3 is TGTGCCAGCAGCTTAGCGTCTTCTGGAGGGACCTATGGCTACACCTTC.

In DNA, the CDR3 is TGTGCCAGCAGTGATAACAGGGGCCACGAGCAGTACTTC. This translates into CASSDNRGHEQYF. This chain connects TRBV6-1 to TRBJ2-7, with TRBD1 matching 7 bases. With 3 bases clipped from V and 5 bases from J, the junction kept 4 bases outside the gene matches. CDR1 is MNHNS and CDR2 is SASEGT in the germline V gene. The CDR3 spans 13 residues.

The chain employs TRBV7-2 and TRBJ2-7, with D perhaps matching TRBD1 (6 bases). The CDR3 totals 16 residues. The ends were cut back, 5 bases at V and 5 bases at J, with 22 bases in the middle. Germline assignment: CDR1 SGHTA and CDR2 FQGNSA. Written as DNA, the CDR3 is TGTGCCAGCAGCCTATTCAGGGGTTATTCTGGTGACGAGCAGTACTTC. Residues: CASSLFRGYSGDEQYF.

The rearrangement uses TRBV27 and TRBJ2-1, with TRBD2 matching 8 bases. V lost 1 base to trimming and J lost 9 bases; unmatched junction nucleotides: 2. CDR1 is MNHEY, CDR2 SMNVEV, per germline (reference sequence). The CDR3 runs to 13 residues. CDR3 in DNA: TGTGCCAGCAGTTTATACGGGGGGGGTGAGCAGTTCTTC. This translates into CASSLYGGGEQFF.

This chain uses TRBV6-5 with TRBJ2-7, with TRBD1 matching over 8 bases. Trimming took 5 bases from V and 4 from J; bases not matched to a gene: 4. CDR1 is MNHEY and CDR2 is SVGAGI in the germline V gene. The CDR3 consists of 13 residues. The CDR3: CASSPDRGYEQYF. CDR3 nucleotides: TGTGCCAGCAGTCCCGACAGGGGATACGAGCAGTACTTC.

This rearrangement joins TRBV18 to TRBJ2-3; 10 nucleotides agree with TRBD2. The CDR3 has 16 amino acids. The trim removed 2 bases at V and 4 bases at J, leaving 6 bases unmatched. CDR1 KGHSH and CDR2 LQKENI come from the germline V gene. CDR3 loop: CASSPGTSVIADTQYF. For the CDR3, the DNA is TGTGCCAGCTCACCAGGGACTAGCGTAATCGCAGATACGCAGTATTTT.

The genes are TRBV2 and TRBJ1-2, with D perhaps matching TRBD1 (5 bases). From germline, CDR1 is SNHLY and CDR2 FYNNEI. V lost 7 bases to trimming and J lost 3 bases, with 18 bases between them. The CDR3 runs 15 residues. Written as DNA, the CDR3 is TGTGCCAGCACCTCGACAGTAACGCTCTACTATGGCTACACCTTC. Amino acid sequence: CASTSTVTLYYGYTF.

The chain uses TRBV11-2 and TRBJ1-1, with 8 nucleotides matching TRBD1. The V segment lost 5 bases and the J segment 3 bases; nucleotides outside the gene matches: 5. The CDR3 has 14 residues. The germline V gene encodes CDR1 SGHAT and CDR2 FQNNGV. The CDR3 reads CASSLLQGDTEAFF. The CDR3 DNA sequence: TGTGCCAGCAGCCTTCTACAGGGGGACACTGAAGCTTTCTTT.

The CDR3 protein is CASSLLTGDEQFF. CDR3 bases: TGCGCCAGCAGCCTGTTGACAGGGGATGAGCAGTTCTTC. The genes are TRBV5-1 and TRBJ2-1; TRBD1 matches at 8 bases. The CDR3 has 13 amino acids. Germline values: CDR1 SGHRS, CDR2 YFSETQ. The V gene end was trimmed by 4 bases and the J gene end by 8 bases; junction bases not matched to a gene: 5. Based on the CDR3 plus reference TRBV5-1 and TRBJ2-1, the full variable domain is KAGVTQTPRYLIKTRGQQVTLSCSPISGHRSVSWYQQTPGQGLQFLFEYFSETQRNKGNFPGRFSGRQFSNSRSEMNVSTLELGDSALYLCASSLLTGDEQFFGPGTRLTVL.

The J gene is TRBJ1-2, the V gene TRBV7-8; D not certain. Germline V lookup: CDR1 SGHVS, CDR2 FQNEAQ. V lost 1 base and J lost 5, with 14 bases in between. The CDR3 is 15 residues long. Written as DNA, the CDR3 is TGTGCCAGCAGCTTAGGTCGGGGATTGGGGTATGGCTACACCTTC. Translating it yields CASSLGRGLGYGYTF.